This T cell receptor (beta chain) was obtained from a study of CD8+CD57+ T cells in acquired aplastic anemia. The table lists this clonotype with many counts. It was genomic DNA that served as the template for profiling TCR beta VDJ and CDR3. TCRdb called the reads again in MiXCR, with one record for every CDR3 protein. The table shows 90,000 to 120,000 distinct CDR3 sequences, with 50% to 65% occurring only once. V lost 4 bases, J lost 2 bases, and 15 bases lay in between. The germline gives CDR1 SEHNR, CDR2 FQNEAQ (reference sequence). This CDR3 is 15 amino acids long. This TCR came from a human donor in good health, serving as a control. The genes are TRBV7-9 and TRBJ2-7; D may correspond to TRBD1 or TRBD2 (7 bases each). Material: sorted CD4+, CD8+, or CD8+CD57+ T cells (not recorded which) from PBMCs. The CDR3 sequence is CASSSGGGRAYEQYF. DNA of the CDR3: TGTGCCAGCAGCTCAGGGGGGGGGCGAGCCTACGAGCAGTACTTC.